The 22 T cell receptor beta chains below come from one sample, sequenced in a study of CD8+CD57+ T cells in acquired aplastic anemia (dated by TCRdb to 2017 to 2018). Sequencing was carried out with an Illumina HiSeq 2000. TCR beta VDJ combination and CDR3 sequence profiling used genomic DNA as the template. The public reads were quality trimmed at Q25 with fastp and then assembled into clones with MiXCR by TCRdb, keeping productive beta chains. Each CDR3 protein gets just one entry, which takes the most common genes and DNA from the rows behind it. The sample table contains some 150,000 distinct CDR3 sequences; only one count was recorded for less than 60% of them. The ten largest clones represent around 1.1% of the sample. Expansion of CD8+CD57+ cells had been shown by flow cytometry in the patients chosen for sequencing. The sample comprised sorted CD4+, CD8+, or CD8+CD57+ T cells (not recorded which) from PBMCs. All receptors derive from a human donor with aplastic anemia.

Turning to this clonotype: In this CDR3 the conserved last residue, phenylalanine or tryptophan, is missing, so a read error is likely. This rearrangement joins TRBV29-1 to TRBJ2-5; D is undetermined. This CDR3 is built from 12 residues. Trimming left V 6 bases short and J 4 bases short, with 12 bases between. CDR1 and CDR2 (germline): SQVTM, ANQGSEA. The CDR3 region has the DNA TGCAGCGTAGTTTGGTCACGAGAGACCCAGTACCTC. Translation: CSVVWSRETQYL.

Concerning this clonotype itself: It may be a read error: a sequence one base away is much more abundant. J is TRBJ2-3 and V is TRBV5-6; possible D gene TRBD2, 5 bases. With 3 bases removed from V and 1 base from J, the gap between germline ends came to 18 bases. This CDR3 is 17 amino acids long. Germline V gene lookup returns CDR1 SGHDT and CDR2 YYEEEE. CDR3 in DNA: TGTGCCAGCAGCTCCCAAGAGGCTAGCATTCGCACAGATACGCAGTATTTT. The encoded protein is CASSSQEASIRTDTQYF.

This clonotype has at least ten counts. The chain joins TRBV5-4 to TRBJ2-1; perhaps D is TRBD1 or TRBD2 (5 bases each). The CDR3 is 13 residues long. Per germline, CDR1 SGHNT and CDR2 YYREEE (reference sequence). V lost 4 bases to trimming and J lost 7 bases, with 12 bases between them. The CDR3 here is CASSLNGGNEQFF. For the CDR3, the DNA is TGTGCCAGCAGCCTGAATGGGGGAAATGAGCAGTTCTTC.

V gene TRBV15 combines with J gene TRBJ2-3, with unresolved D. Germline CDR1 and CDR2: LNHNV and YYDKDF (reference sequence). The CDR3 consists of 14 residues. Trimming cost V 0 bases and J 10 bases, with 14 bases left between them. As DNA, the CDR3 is TGTGCCACCAGCAGAGATGGGCTAGTCGGTCCGCAGTATTTT. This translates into CATSRDGLVGPQYF.

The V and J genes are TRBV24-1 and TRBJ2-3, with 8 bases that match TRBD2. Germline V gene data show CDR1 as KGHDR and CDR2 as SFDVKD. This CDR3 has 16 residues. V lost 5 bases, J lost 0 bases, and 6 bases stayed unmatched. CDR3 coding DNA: TGTGCCACCAGTGCTGCGGGGGGACGTAGCACAGATACGCAGTATTTT. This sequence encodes CATSAAGGRSTDTQYF.

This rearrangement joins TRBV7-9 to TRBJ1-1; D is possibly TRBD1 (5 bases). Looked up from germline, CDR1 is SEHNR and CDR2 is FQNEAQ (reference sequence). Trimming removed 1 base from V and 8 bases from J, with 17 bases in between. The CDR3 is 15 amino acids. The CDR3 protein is CASSLGGGASEEAFF. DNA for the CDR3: TGTGCCAGCAGCTTAGGAGGAGGGGCCTCGGAGGAAGCTTTCTTT.

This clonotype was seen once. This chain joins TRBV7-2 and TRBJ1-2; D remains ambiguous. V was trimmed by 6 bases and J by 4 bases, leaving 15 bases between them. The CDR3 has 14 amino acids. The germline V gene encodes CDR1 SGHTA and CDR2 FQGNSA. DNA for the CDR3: TGTACCAGCAGTGCCCTCGGCAGACTCTATGGCTACACCTTC. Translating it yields CTSSALGRLYGYTF.

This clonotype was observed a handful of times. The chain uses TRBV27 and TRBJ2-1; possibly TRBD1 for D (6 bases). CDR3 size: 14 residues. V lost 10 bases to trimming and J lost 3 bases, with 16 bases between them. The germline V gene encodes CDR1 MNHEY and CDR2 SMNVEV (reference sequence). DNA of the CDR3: TGTGCCACCGCCGGGCAGGGGATCTACAATGAGCAGTTCTTC. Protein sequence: CATAGQGIYNEQFF.

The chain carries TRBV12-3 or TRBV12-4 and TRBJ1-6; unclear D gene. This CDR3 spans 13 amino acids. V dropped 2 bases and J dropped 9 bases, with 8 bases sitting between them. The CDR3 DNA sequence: TGTGCCAGCAGTTTATCCCGCACTTCACCCCTCCACTTT. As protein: CASSLSRTSPLHF.

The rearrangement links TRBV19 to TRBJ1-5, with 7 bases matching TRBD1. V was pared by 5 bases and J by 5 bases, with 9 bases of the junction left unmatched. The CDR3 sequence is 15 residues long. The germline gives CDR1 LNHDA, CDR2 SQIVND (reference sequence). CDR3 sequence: CASSRKSTGYQPQHF. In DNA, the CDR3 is TGTGCCAGTAGTCGTAAGTCGACAGGGTATCAGCCCCAGCATTTT.

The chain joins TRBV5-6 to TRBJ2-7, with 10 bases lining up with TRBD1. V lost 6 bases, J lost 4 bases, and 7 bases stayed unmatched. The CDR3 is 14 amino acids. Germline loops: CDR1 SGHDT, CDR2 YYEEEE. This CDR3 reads CASTGRQGAYEQYF. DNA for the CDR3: TGTGCCAGCACCGGACGACAGGGGGCGTACGAGCAGTACTTC.

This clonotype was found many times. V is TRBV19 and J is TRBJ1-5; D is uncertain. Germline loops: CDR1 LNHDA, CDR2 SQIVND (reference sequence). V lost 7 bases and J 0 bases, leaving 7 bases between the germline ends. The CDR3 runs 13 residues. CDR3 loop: CASTDYSNQPQHF. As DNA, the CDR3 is TGTGCCAGTACAGACTATAGCAATCAGCCCCAGCATTTT.

The CDR3 DNA sequence: TGTGCCAGCAGTGATGCGGGAGGAGCCCTTGAGCAGTTCTTC. It translates to CASSDAGGALEQFF. The chain has TRBV25-1 and TRBJ2-1; 8 bases map to TRBD2. Germline CDR1 MGHDK, CDR2 SYGVNS. The J segment lost 9 bases and the V segment lost 3 bases, leaving 7 bases of the junction unmatched. The CDR3 sequence is 14 residues long.

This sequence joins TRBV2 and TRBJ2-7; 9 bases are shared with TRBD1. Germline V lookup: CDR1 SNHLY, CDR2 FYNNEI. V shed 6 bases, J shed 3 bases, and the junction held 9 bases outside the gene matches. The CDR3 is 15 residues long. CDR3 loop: CASSRGQGRGYEQYF. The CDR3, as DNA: TGTGCCAGCAGCCGGGGACAGGGACGGGGCTACGAGCAGTACTTC.

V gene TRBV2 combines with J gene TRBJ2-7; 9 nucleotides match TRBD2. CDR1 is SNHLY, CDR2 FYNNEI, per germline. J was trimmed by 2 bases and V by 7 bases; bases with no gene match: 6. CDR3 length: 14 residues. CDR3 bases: TGTGCCAGCACTGAGGGACTAGCAGCCTACGAGCAGTACTTC. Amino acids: CASTEGLAAYEQYF.

The CDR3 here is CATSPVKGEQFF. Here the CDR3 DNA reads TGTGCCACCAGCCCCGTTAAGGGTGAGCAGTTCTTC. The chain uses TRBV15 and TRBJ2-1; D remains unclear. V was trimmed by 5 bases and J by 9 bases, leaving 11 bases between them. CDR1 is LNHNV and CDR2 is YYDKDF in the germline V gene (reference sequence). This CDR3 spans 12 amino acids.

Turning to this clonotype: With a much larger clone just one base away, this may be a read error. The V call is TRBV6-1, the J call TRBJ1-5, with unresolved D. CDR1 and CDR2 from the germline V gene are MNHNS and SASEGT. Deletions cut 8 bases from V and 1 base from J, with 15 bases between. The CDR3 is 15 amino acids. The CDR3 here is CASGVGWGSNQPQHF. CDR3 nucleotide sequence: TGTGCCAGCGGTGTAGGGTGGGGAAGCAATCAGCCCCAGCATTTT.

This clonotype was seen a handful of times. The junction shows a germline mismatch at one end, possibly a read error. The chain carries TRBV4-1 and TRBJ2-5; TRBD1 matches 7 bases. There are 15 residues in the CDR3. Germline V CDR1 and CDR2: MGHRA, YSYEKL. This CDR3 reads CASSPTAAGGEIQYF. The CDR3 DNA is TGCGCCAGCAGCCCCACCGCGGCAGGGGGAGAGATCCAGTACTTC.

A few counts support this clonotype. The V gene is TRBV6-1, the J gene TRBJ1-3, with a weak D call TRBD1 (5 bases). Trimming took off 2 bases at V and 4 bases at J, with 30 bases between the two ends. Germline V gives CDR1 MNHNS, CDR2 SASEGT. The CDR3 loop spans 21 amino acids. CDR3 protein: CASSENALPGRGVRRGNTIYF. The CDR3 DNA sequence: TGTGCCAGCAGTGAAAATGCCCTCCCTGGACGGGGGGTTCGCAGAGGAAACACCATATATTTT.

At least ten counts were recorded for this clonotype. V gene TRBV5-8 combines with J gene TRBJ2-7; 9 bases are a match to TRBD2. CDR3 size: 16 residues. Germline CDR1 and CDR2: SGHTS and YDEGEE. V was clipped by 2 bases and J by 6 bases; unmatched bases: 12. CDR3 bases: TGTGCCAGCAGCTTAGGCGGCGGGGGGGCCGTGGGCGAGCAGTACTTC. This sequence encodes CASSLGGGGAVGEQYF.

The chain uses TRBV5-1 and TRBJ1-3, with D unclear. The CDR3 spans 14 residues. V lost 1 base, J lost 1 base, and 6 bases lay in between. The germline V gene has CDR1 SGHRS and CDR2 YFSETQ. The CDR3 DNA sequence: TGCGCCAGCAGCTTGTCCGAGTCTGGAAACACCATATATTTT. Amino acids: CASSLSESGNTIYF.

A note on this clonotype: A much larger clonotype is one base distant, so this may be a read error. The CDR3, as DNA: TGTGCCAGCAGTTATGGACTAGCGAGGAATGAGCCGTTCTTC. Protein sequence: CASSYGLARNEPFF. This rearrangement joins TRBV12-3 or TRBV12-4 to TRBJ2-1; 9 nucleotides line up with TRBD2. This CDR3 comprises 14 residues.